The 22 T cell receptor beta chains below all came from one sample that was sequenced in a study of T cells in Graves' hyperthyroidism and ophthalmopathy. Amplified regions were TCR beta CDR3 sequences from RNA transcripts. RT-PCR in the first round (using the HTBI primer set) targeted the TCR CDR3. In TCRdb, the multiplex PCR reads were re-called with MiXCR into one record per CDR3 protein. Of about 290,000 distinct CDR3 sequences in the sample, less than 15% were seen once. Sequenced input: blood. The origin of the receptors is a woman in her thirties with Graves' hyperthyroidism that later progressed to Graves' ophthalmopathy.

V gene TRBV5-6 combines with J gene TRBJ2-1; either TRBD1 or TRBD2 may supply D (5 bases each). There are 17 residues in the CDR3. The germline CDR1 and CDR2 sequences are SGHDT and YYEEEE. V was trimmed by 4 bases and J by 10 bases, leaving 27 bases between them. CDR3 sequence reads: CASSRTLTGQGSREQFF. The CDR3 region has the DNA TGTGCCAGCAGCCGAACCTTGACGGGGCAGGGTAGTAGGGAGCAGTTCTTC.

This clonotype was counted at least ten times. V is TRBV2 and J is TRBJ2-6, with D maybe TRBD1 (6 bases). Germline V gene sequence: CDR1 SNHLY, CDR2 FYNNEI. V gave up 7 bases and J gave up 1 base, with 14 bases separating them. The length of the CDR3 is 16 residues. CDR3 nucleotides: TGTGCCAGCATCAATTTCAGGGGTTCTGGGGCCAACGTCCTGACTTTC. It yields the protein CASINFRGSGANVLTF.

The table lists this clonotype with a few counts. This rearrangement joins TRBV6-1 to TRBJ2-7; the D is unclear. The germline V gene encodes CDR1 MNHNS and CDR2 SASEGT. V gave up 5 bases and J gave up 7 bases, with 15 bases separating them. The CDR3 has 13 residues. CDR3 loop: CASSNSPLREQYF. The CDR3 DNA reads TGTGCCAGCAGTAATAGTCCGCTCCGGGAGCAGTACTTC.

The genes are TRBV11-2 and TRBJ2-1; D possibly matches TRBD1 or TRBD2 (5 bases each). V was pared by 1 base and J by 8 bases, with 12 bases between. In germline, CDR1 is SGHAT, CDR2 FQNNGV. This CDR3 is built from 14 residues. The CDR3 coding sequence is TGTGCCAGCAGCTTAGCGGGGCCTCCAGATGAGCAGTTCTTC. Protein sequence: CASSLAGPPDEQFF.

The chain has TRBV7-2 and TRBJ1-5; 7 positions agree with TRBD1. V lost 3 bases, J lost 1 base, and 3 bases stayed unmatched. Germline V gene sequence: CDR1 SGHTA, CDR2 FQGNSA. The CDR3 consists of 15 residues. CDR3 sequence reads: CASSLGQRSNQPQHF. The CDR3 DNA reads as TGTGCCAGCAGCTTGGGACAGAGAAGCAATCAGCCCCAGCATTTT.

The CDR3 region is CSATRGETTEAFF. Here the CDR3 DNA reads TGCAGTGCAACAAGGGGGGAGACCACTGAAGCTTTCTTT. The rearrangement links TRBV20-1 to TRBJ1-1, with D perhaps TRBD1 (6 bases). The CDR3 is 13 amino acids. In germline, CDR1 is DFQATT, CDR2 SNEGSKA (reference sequence). The V end lost 6 bases, the J end lost 4 bases, and 15 bases lay between the germline ends.

This clonotype was observed once. V usage is TRBV6-1 and J usage is TRBJ2-3; 8 positions match TRBD2. CDR3 length: 16 residues. In germline, CDR1 is MNHNS, CDR2 SASEGT. V dropped 6 bases and J dropped 4; count of bases not matched to a gene: 12. DNA of the CDR3: TGTGCCAGCAGGACCACTAGCGGTCGGGGCCCAGATACGCAGTATTTT. Translating gives CASRTTSGRGPDTQYF.

This clonotype is large (0.1 to 1%) in the sample. This chain links TRBV24-1 with TRBJ2-3, with 7 bases fitting TRBD1. CDR1 is KGHDR and CDR2 is SFDVKD in the germline V gene. The CDR3 runs 16 residues. The V and J ends lost 4 bases and 1 base, in that order; junction bases with no gene match: 7. The CDR3 bases are TGTGCCACCAGTGACGACAGGGAATCGGGCACAGATACGCAGTATTTT. Translated, it gives CATSDDRESGTDTQYF.

This clonotype was counted ten times or more. This chain links TRBV12-3 or TRBV12-4 with TRBJ2-1, with D possibly being TRBD1 (6 bases). V lost 7 bases to trimming and J lost 4 bases, with 14 bases between them. CDR3 length: 14 amino acids. CDR3 loop: CASTPGHSYNEQFF. CDR3 coding DNA: TGTGCCAGCACCCCGGGACATAGTTACAATGAGCAGTTCTTC.

In this sample, this clonotype turned up many times. This sequence joins TRBV7-2 and TRBJ2-1; D assignment may be TRBD1 or TRBD2 (5 bases each). Trimming left V 1 base short and J 2 bases short, with 12 bases between. The CDR3 runs to 16 residues. CDR1 SGHTA and CDR2 FQGNSA come from the germline V gene. The CDR3 bases are TGTGCCAGCAGCTTAGGGGACCTCTTTCCCTACAATGAGCAGTTCTTC. It yields the protein CASSLGDLFPYNEQFF. Using reference TRBV7-2 and TRBJ2-1 for the parts outside the CDR3, the full variable domain is GAGVSQSPSNKVTEKGKDVELRCDPISGHTALYWYRQSLGQGLEFLIYFQGNSAPDKSGLPSDRFSAERTGGSVSTLTIQRTQQEDSAVYLCASSLGDLFPYNEQFFGPGTRLTVL.

V is TRBV10-3 and J is TRBJ2-7; D might be TRBD1 or TRBD2, each matching 6 bases. This CDR3 spans 13 amino acids. The V gene lost 0 bases and the J gene lost 6 bases, with 9 bases spanning the gap. Germline V gene sequence: CDR1 ENHRY, CDR2 SYGVKD. The CDR3 bases are TGTGCCATCAGTGAGTCGGGGGGCCCCGAGCAGTACTTC. This sequence encodes CAISESGGPEQYF.

The chain uses TRBV7-2 and TRBJ1-1; D is perhaps TRBD1 (5 bases). CDR1 and CDR2 from the germline V gene are SGHTA and FQGNSA. This CDR3 is built from 15 residues. V gave up 6 bases and J gave up 4 bases, with 18 bases separating them. The DNA for the CDR3 is TGTGCCAGCAGTGGGGCAGGCAGGAGAGGCACTGAAGCTTTCTTT. It yields the protein CASSGAGRRGTEAFF. The full variable domain, with the rest looked up from reference TRBV7-2 and TRBJ1-1, is GAGVSQSPSNKVTEKGKDVELRCDPISGHTALYWYRQSLGQGLEFLIYFQGNSAPDKSGLPSDRFSAERTGGSVSTLTIQRTQQEDSAVYLCASSGAGRRGTEAFFGQGTRLTVV.

Many counts were recorded for this clonotype. At one of its ends the junction is not consistent with the germline gene, which may arise from a read error. V is TRBV7-7 and J is TRBJ2-3; D gene ambiguous. The CDR3 runs to 14 residues. Germline-derived CDR1 and CDR2 are SSHAT and FNYEAQ (reference sequence). The DNA of the CDR3 is TGTGCTAGCAGCCCCACGGGTCTGTCAGATACGCAGTATTTT. It is translated as CASSPTGLSDTQYF.

This clonotype was detected many times. The chain is built from TRBV24-1 and TRBJ2-1, with TRBD2 as a possible D gene (6 bases). This CDR3 contains 15 residues. The V gene lost 4 bases and the J gene lost 8 bases, with 17 bases spanning the gap. Germline-derived CDR1 and CDR2 are KGHDR and SFDVKD. The CDR3 nucleotides are TGTGCCACCAGTGACCCAGGACTACCGGGGTATGAGCAGTTCTTC. It translates to CATSDPGLPGYEQFF.

This chain joins TRBV11-2 and TRBJ2-3, with TRBD2 matching 8 bases. CDR3 size: 18 residues. Germline V CDR1 and CDR2: SGHAT, FQNNGV. Trimming cost V 4 bases and J 0 bases; bases outside gene matches: 12. The CDR3 sequence: CASSSPDQASGSTDTQYF. CDR3 DNA: TGTGCCAGCAGCTCCCCCGACCAAGCTAGCGGGAGCACAGATACGCAGTATTTT.

The sample holds many counts of this clonotype. The CDR3 is CASSLLQGIVAGYGYTF. Written as DNA, the CDR3 is TGTGCCAGCAGCTTATTACAGGGTATCGTCGCCGGCTATGGCTACACCTTC. The genes are TRBV7-2 and TRBJ1-2; D is possibly TRBD1 (6 bases). V gave up 2 bases and J gave up 4 bases, with 20 bases separating them. CDR3 length: 17 amino acids. Germline V CDR1 and CDR2: SGHTA, FQGNSA.

In its sample, this clonotype was seen many times. The chain couples TRBV6-2 or TRBV6-3 to TRBJ2-7, with D perhaps matching TRBD2 (6 bases). Germline V gene data show CDR1 as MNHEY and CDR2 as SVGEGT. This CDR3 is 14 amino acids long. V lost 6 bases, J lost 6 bases, and 18 bases lay in between. The CDR3 DNA sequence: TGTGCCAGCAGGGGTGGCGGGAAGCCCGGCGAGCAGTACTTC. Its protein product is CASRGGGKPGEQYF.

This clonotype was counted a few times. The chain combines TRBV14 with TRBJ1-1, with D tentatively TRBD1 (5 bases). Germline assignment: CDR1 SGHDN and CDR2 FVKESK. V lost 5 bases to trimming and J lost 6 bases, with 13 bases between them. The CDR3 has 13 residues. The chain's CDR3 is CASSNKRGPEAFF. As DNA, the CDR3 is TGTGCCAGCAGCAATAAACGGGGACCTGAAGCTTTCTTT.

V is TRBV7-2 and J is TRBJ2-5, with 13 bases identical to TRBD2. The CDR3 length is 16 residues. Germline V gene sequence: CDR1 SGHTA, CDR2 FQGNSA. Unmatched junction bases numbered 7, after V lost 5 bases and J lost 4 bases. CDR3 nucleotides: TGTGCCAGCAGCGCCCGACTAGCGGGAGGCAGAGAGACCCAGTACTTC. This sequence encodes CASSARLAGGRETQYF.

This clonotype occurred many times. CDR3 loop: CASSYSRWQHTEAFF. The CDR3 region has the DNA TGTGCCAGCAGTTACTCGAGATGGCAGCACACTGAAGCTTTCTTT. The rearrangement links TRBV6-5 to TRBJ1-1; no clear D. CDR3 length: 15 residues. Germline loops: CDR1 MNHEY, CDR2 SVGAGI. V was cut by 0 bases and J by 3 bases, with 11 bases left in between.

In its sample, this clonotype was seen many times. This rearrangement joins TRBV12-3 or TRBV12-4 to TRBJ1-6, with D unclear. V lost 3 bases and J 8 bases, leaving 8 bases between the germline ends. This CDR3 has 13 residues. CDR3 sequence reads: CASSFLGDSPLHF. CDR3 coding DNA: TGTGCCAGCAGTTTCCTTGGGGATTCACCCCTCCACTTT.

This clonotype was found a few times. A much larger clone lies one base from this, so it may be a read error. The chain links TRBV11-2 to TRBJ2-4; 8 positions agree with TRBD1. Per germline, CDR1 SGHAT and CDR2 FQNNGV. The length of the CDR3 is 15 residues. The CDR3 DNA reads as TGTGCCGGCAGCTTAGGAAGGCAGGGGGCGAACATTCAGTACTTC. It codes for CAGSLGRQGANIQYF.